Shown below are 16 T cell receptor beta chains from a single sample sequenced in a study of T cell responses to AZD1222 COVID-19 vaccine. Only in-frame clones appear in the TCRdb table, and some are missing; sequencing was by immunoSEQ multiplex PCR. The repertoire holds 150,000 to 200,000 clones, with 92% as singletons. This material consisted of peripheral blood, taken on day 0 of MenACWY control vaccination. These receptors were collected from an adult in good health.

This clone was seen only once. The chain combines TRBV5-1 with TRBJ2-3, with D unresolved. CDR3 length: 13 residues. The germline V and J ends were trimmed by 1 base and 3 bases, with 6 bases remaining between them. In germline, CDR1 is SGHRS, CDR2 YFSETQ. The CDR3 coding sequence is TGCGCCAGCAGCTTGCCCCCGACAGATACGCAGTATTTT. It codes for CASSLPPTDTQYF.

V gene TRBV27 combines with J gene TRBJ1-1; possibly TRBD1 for D (5 bases). The V gene's germline CDR1 is MNHEY and CDR2 SMNVEV (reference sequence). Trimming pared 3 bases from V and 4 bases from J, leaving 12 bases between. The CDR3 runs 14 residues. In DNA, the CDR3 is TGTGCCAGCAGTTTTGGGGGTATGGGCACTGAAGCTTTCTTT. Residues: CASSFGGMGTEAFF.

The rearrangement uses TRBV3-1 (or the pseudogene TRBV3-2) and TRBJ1-5, with D unclear. V gave up 2 bases and J gave up 0 bases, with 20 bases separating them. Germline V gene lookup returns CDR1 LGHDT and CDR2 YNNKEL (reference sequence). This CDR3 region has 19 residues. The DNA for the CDR3 is TGTGCCAGCAGCCAATTCCCCCCTTCGTCATCTTATAGCAATCAGCCCCAGCATTTT. Its protein is CASSQFPPSSSYSNQPQHF.

This sequence joins TRBV7-9 and TRBJ2-7; the D gene is possibly TRBD2 (6 bases). Looked up from germline, CDR1 is SEHNR and CDR2 is FQNEAQ (reference sequence). This CDR3 comprises 12 residues. V lost 4 bases, J lost 3 bases, and 7 bases lay in between. The DNA of the CDR3 is TGTGCCAGCAGCTCGCGGGGCTACGAGCAGTACTTC. This sequence encodes CASSSRGYEQYF.

The V and J genes are TRBV28 and TRBJ1-6; 8 bases line up with TRBD1. Unmatched junction bases numbered 5, after V lost 5 bases and J lost 5 bases. The CDR3 sequence is 15 residues long. Germline CDR1 reads MDHEN; CDR2 reads SYDVKM. The CDR3 DNA reads TGTGCCAGCAGTGCCCAGGACAGGGATAATTCACCCCTCCACTTT. Amino acid sequence: CASSAQDRDNSPLHF.

This chain joins TRBV30 and TRBJ1-1; no clear D. Trimming cost V 2 bases and J 1 base, with 8 bases left between them. The CDR3 consists of 13 residues. Looked up from germline, CDR1 is GTSNPN and CDR2 is SVGIG (reference sequence). CDR3 DNA sequence: TGTGCCTGGAGTACAGCAGGGAACACTGAAGCTTTCTTT. Its protein is CAWSTAGNTEAFF.

This rearrangement joins TRBV7-2 to TRBJ1-3; D remains unclear. CDR3 length: 15 residues. V was clipped by 3 bases and J by 4 bases, with 13 bases between them. Germline V lookup: CDR1 SGHTA, CDR2 FQGNSA. The CDR3: CASSLSGGSGNTIYF. CDR3 nucleotides: TGTGCCAGCAGCTTGAGTGGAGGCTCCGGAAACACCATATATTTT.

Only one count was recorded for this clone. The V call is TRBV3-1 (or the pseudogene TRBV3-2), the J call TRBJ1-1; the match to TRBD1 covers 8 bases. Germline CDR1 LGHDT, CDR2 YNNKEL (reference sequence). This CDR3 has 15 residues. J lost 4 bases, V lost 0 bases, and 4 bases had no gene match. Here the CDR3 DNA reads TGTGCCAGCAGCCAAGATCAGGGGGCGGGCACTGAAGCTTTCTTT. Protein sequence: CASSQDQGAGTEAFF.

The chain employs TRBV19 and TRBJ2-3; D is ambiguous. Per germline, CDR1 LNHDA and CDR2 SQIVND (reference sequence). With 1 base removed from V and 2 bases from J, the gap between germline ends came to 7 bases. This CDR3 comprises 14 residues. The CDR3 is CASSIGPLTDTQYF. The CDR3, as DNA: TGTGCCAGTAGTATAGGCCCCCTCACAGATACGCAGTATTTT.

J is TRBJ1-1 and V is TRBV9; TRBD1 aligns across 9 bases. Germline-derived CDR1 and CDR2 are SGDLS and YYNGEE. This CDR3 has 14 amino acids. V shed 0 bases and J 8 bases; nucleotides not matched to a gene: 5. CDR3 residues: CASSVALTGGEAFF. CDR3 coding DNA: TGTGCCAGCAGCGTAGCTTTAACAGGGGGCGAAGCTTTCTTT. The full variable domain, with the rest looked up from reference TRBV9 and TRBJ1-1, is DSGVTQTPKHLITATGQRVTLRCSPRSGDLSVYWYQQSLDQGLQFLIQYYNGEERAKGNILERFSAQQFPDLHSELNLSSLELGDSALYFCASSVALTGGEAFFGQGTRLTVV.

The chain recombines TRBV3-1 (or the pseudogene TRBV3-2) with TRBJ2-5; possible D gene TRBD2, 6 bases. This CDR3 is built from 14 residues. V lost 6 bases and J lost 0, with 11 bases in between. Germline lookup yields CDR1 LGHDT and CDR2 YNNKEL (reference sequence). The CDR3 DNA is TGTGCCAGCAGACCTATAGCGGACCAAGAGACCCAGTACTTC. It encodes CASRPIADQETQYF.

The V call is TRBV5-1, the J call TRBJ1-2, with D maybe TRBD1 (6 bases). Germline V CDR1 and CDR2: SGHRS, YFSETQ. Trimming cost V 1 base and J 1 base, with 8 bases left between them. This CDR3 is 14 amino acids long. The DNA for the CDR3 is TGCGCCAGCAGCTTGCTACAGGGTAACTATGGCTACACCTTC. This encodes CASSLLQGNYGYTF. The full variable domain, its missing parts supplied by reference TRBV5-1 and TRBJ1-2, is KAGVTQTPRYLIKTRGQQVTLSCSPISGHRSVSWYQQTPGQGLQFLFEYFSETQRNKGNFPGRFSGRQFSNSRSEMNVSTLELGDSALYLCASSLLQGNYGYTFGSGTRLTVV.

V is TRBV5-1 and J is TRBJ2-4, with D possibly matching TRBD1 (5 bases). The CDR3 has 16 amino acids. Trimming shortened V by 0 bases and J by 1 base, and 11 bases separated the two germline ends. Germline V gene data show CDR1 as SGHRS and CDR2 as YFSETQ. The chain's CDR3 is CASSLAGFEAKNIQYF. The CDR3 DNA reads as TGCGCCAGCAGCTTGGCAGGGTTCGAGGCCAAAAACATTCAGTACTTC.

The chain links TRBV30 to TRBJ2-7, with D possibly being TRBD1 or TRBD2 (5 bases each). Trimming cost V 3 bases and J 0 bases, with 15 bases left between them. This CDR3 contains 15 residues. Germline loops: CDR1 GTSNPN, CDR2 SVGIG (reference sequence). The CDR3 loop is CAWSPGAHSSYEQYF. CDR3 nucleotides: TGTGCCTGGAGCCCCGGGGCACACAGCTCCTACGAGCAGTACTTC.

The DNA of the CDR3 is TGTGCCAGCAGTTCCCCCGCAGGGCCAACGGGAAACACCATATATTTT. Its protein is CASSSPAGPTGNTIYF. The chain is built from TRBV28 and TRBJ1-3, with TRBD1 as a possible D gene (5 bases). Looked up from germline, CDR1 is MDHEN and CDR2 is SYDVKM. Trimming took off 4 bases at V and 4 bases at J, with 17 bases between the two ends. This CDR3 has 16 amino acids. The full variable domain, with the rest looked up from reference TRBV28 and TRBJ1-3, is DVKVTQSSRYLVKRTGEKVFLECVQDMDHENMFWYRQDPGLGLRLIYFSYDVKMKEKGDIPEGYSVSREKKERFSLILESASTNQTSMYLCASSSPAGPTGNTIYFGEGSWLTVV.

The chain joins TRBV7-9 to TRBJ1-1; TRBD1 might be the D (6 bases). This CDR3 has 13 amino acids. V dropped 3 bases and J dropped 6 bases, with 11 bases sitting between them. Per germline, CDR1 SEHNR and CDR2 FQNEAQ (reference sequence). CDR3 loop: CASSFYRDSEAFF. The CDR3 nucleotides are TGTGCCAGCAGCTTTTACAGGGATTCTGAAGCTTTCTTT. The whole variable domain, remainder taken from reference TRBV7-9 and TRBJ1-1, is DTGVSQNPRHKITKRGQNVTFRCDPISEHNRLYWYRQTLGQGPEFLTYFQNEAQLEKSRLLSDRFSAERPKGSFSTLEIQRTEQGDSAMYLCASSFYRDSEAFFGQGTRLTVV.